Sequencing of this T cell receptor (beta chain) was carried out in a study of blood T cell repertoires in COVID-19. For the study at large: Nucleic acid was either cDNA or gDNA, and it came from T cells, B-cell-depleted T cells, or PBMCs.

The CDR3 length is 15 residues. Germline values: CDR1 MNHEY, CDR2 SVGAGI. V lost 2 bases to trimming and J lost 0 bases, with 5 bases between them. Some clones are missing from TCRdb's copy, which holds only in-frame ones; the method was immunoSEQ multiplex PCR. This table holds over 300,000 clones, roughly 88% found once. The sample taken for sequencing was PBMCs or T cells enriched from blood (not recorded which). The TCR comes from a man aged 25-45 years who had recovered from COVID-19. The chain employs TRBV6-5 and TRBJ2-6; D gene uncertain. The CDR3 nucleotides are TGTGCCAGCAGTTACAGACTCTCTGGGGCCAACGTCCTGACTTTC. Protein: CASSYRLSGANVLTF.